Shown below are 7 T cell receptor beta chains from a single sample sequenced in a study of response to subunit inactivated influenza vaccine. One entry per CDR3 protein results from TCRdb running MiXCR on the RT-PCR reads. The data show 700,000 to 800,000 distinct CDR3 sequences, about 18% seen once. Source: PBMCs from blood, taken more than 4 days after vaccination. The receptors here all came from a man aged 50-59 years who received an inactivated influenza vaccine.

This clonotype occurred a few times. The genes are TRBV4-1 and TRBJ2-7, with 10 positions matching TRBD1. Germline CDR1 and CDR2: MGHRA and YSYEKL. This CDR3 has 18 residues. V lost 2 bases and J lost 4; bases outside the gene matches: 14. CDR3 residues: CASSQPRKDRGRRYEQYF. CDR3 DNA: TGCGCCAGCAGCCAACCTCGCAAGGACAGGGGGAGAAGGTACGAGCAGTACTTC.

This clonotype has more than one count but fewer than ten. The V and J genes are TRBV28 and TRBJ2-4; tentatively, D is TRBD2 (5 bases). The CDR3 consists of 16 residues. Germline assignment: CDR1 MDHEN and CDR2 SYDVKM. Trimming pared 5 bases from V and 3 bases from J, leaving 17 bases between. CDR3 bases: TGTGCCAGCAGTCCACAAGGGAGTTTAGGCAAAAACATTCAGTACTTC. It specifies CASSPQGSLGKNIQYF.

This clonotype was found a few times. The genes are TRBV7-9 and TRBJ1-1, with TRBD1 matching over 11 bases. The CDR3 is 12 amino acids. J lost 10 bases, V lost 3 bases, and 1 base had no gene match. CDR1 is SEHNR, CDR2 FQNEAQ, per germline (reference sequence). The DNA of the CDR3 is TGTGCCAGCAGCTTCGGGACAGGGGGAGCTTTCTTT. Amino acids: CASSFGTGGAFF.

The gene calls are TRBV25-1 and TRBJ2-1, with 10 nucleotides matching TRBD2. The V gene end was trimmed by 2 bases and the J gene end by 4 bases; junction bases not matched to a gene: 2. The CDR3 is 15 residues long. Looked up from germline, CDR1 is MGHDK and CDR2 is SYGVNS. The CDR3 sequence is CASSEPTSGYNEQFF. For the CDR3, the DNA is TGTGCCAGCAGTGAACCGACTAGCGGGTACAATGAGCAGTTCTTC. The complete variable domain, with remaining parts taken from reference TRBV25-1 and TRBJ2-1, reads EADIYQTPRYLVIGTGKKITLECSQTMGHDKMYWYQQDPGMELHLIHYSYGVNSTEKGDLSSESTVSRIRTEHFPLTLESARPSHTSQYLCASSEPTSGYNEQFFGPGTRLTVL.

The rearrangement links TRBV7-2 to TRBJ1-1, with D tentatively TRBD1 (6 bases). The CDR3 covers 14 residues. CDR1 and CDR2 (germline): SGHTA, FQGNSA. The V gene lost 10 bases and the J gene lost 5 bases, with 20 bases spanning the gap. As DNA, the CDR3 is TGTGCCATTTCCTTGGGGGCTTCGAGGACTGAAGCTTTCTTT. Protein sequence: CAISLGASRTEAFF.

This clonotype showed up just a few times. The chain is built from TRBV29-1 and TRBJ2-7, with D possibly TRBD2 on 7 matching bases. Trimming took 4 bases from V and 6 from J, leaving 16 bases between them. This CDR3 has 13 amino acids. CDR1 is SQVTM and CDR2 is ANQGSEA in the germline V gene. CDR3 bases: TGCAGCGTTGGAACTGCGGGGGCGGGCGAGCAGTACTTC. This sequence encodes CSVGTAGAGEQYF.

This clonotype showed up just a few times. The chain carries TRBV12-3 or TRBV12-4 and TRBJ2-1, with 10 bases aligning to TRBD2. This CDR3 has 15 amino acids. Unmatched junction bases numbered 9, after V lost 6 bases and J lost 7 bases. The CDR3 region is CASSDQRGGRNEQFF. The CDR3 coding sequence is TGTGCCAGCAGCGACCAGCGGGGGGGCCGGAATGAGCAGTTCTTC.